This entry lists 18 T cell receptor beta chains sequenced from one sample in a study of graft-versus-host responses after intestinal transplantation. Some clones are missing from TCRdb's copy, which holds only in-frame ones; the method was immunoSEQ multiplex PCR. Altogether some 70,000 clones are present, around 87% being singletons, with the ten largest covering over 7%. These receptors have no identified antigens. This specimen consisted of unstimulated CD8+ T cells sorted from spleen or lymph node cells, obtained before transplant. The receptor source for this set is a human donor who was the organ donor for an intestinal transplant.

The chain joins TRBV19 to TRBJ1-5; 9 bases fit TRBD1. The CDR3 has 16 residues. The ends lost 5 bases at V and 1 base at J; junction bases unmatched: 6. From germline, CDR1 is LNHDA and CDR2 SQIVND (reference sequence). The CDR3 sequence: CASSLSGTGSNQPQHF. The CDR3 DNA sequence: TGTGCCAGTAGTTTATCCGGGACAGGGAGCAATCAGCCCCAGCATTTT.

Concerning this clone: An end of the junction differs from the germline gene, which may be a read error. The V gene is TRBV7-2, the J gene TRBJ2-5, with 9 bases fitting TRBD2. Germline V gene lookup returns CDR1 SGHTA and CDR2 FQGNSA. The CDR3 covers 15 residues. The CDR3 is CASCLYGGGEETQYF. The CDR3 region has the DNA TGTGCCAGCTGCTTATACGGCGGGGGGGAAGAGACCCAGTACTTC.

V and J are TRBV7-9 and TRBJ2-2; D not certain. This CDR3 is 12 amino acids long. Germline values: CDR1 SEHNR, CDR2 FQNEAQ (reference sequence). V was cut by 7 bases and J by 3 bases, with 6 bases left in between. CDR3 DNA sequence: TGTGCCAGCACCACTCACACCGGGGAGCTGTTTTTT. Translation gives CASTTHTGELFF.

V and J are TRBV27 and TRBJ1-2; 7 nucleotides match TRBD1. The CDR3 extends over 13 amino acids. CDR1 and CDR2 (germline): MNHEY, SMNVEV (reference sequence). V lost 8 bases to trimming and J lost 8 bases; unmatched junction nucleotides: 11. CDR3 coding DNA: TGTGCCAGCCGAACTACAGGGGACAACGGCTACACCTTC. Amino acids: CASRTTGDNGYTF.

The chain uses TRBV6-1 and TRBJ2-7; D call uncertain. CDR1 MNHNS and CDR2 SASEGT come from the germline V gene. V was shortened by 8 bases and J by 5 bases, with 10 bases between the two germline ends. The CDR3 consists of 11 residues. The DNA for the CDR3 is TGTGCCAGCCGACTTTGGGACGAGCAGTACTTC. This codes for CASRLWDEQYF.

The chain recombines TRBV4-1 with TRBJ2-7; 9 bases agree with TRBD1. CDR3 size: 15 residues. V lost 0 bases and J lost 3; bases outside the gene matches: 3. The germline V gene encodes CDR1 MGHRA and CDR2 YSYEKL. DNA of the CDR3: TGCGCCAGCAGCCAAGAGGGACAGGGTGACTACGAGCAGTACTTC. It translates to CASSQEGQGDYEQYF.

The J gene is TRBJ2-3, the V gene TRBV27; D is unresolved. The CDR3 totals 16 residues. V gave up 3 bases and J gave up 0 bases, with 13 bases separating them. Germline V gene lookup returns CDR1 MNHEY and CDR2 SMNVEV (reference sequence). Here the CDR3 reads CASSFSPVPSTDTQYF. The CDR3 DNA reads as TGTGCCAGCAGTTTTTCTCCGGTTCCAAGCACAGATACGCAGTATTTT.

The chain is built from TRBV2 and TRBJ2-1; D possibly matches TRBD1 or TRBD2 (6 bases each). This CDR3 spans 14 amino acids. Trimming removed 8 bases at V and 3 bases at J, with 14 bases between. Germline V gives CDR1 SNHLY, CDR2 FYNNEI. CDR3 sequence: CASRGGPDYNEQFF. The CDR3 DNA follows: TGTGCCAGCCGAGGGGGGCCAGACTACAATGAGCAGTTCTTC.

This chain links TRBV27 with TRBJ1-6; D is unresolved. Germline V gene data show CDR1 as MNHEY and CDR2 as SMNVEV (reference sequence). Trimming took off 0 bases at V and 3 bases at J, with 3 bases between the two ends. This CDR3 has 14 amino acids. CDR3 coding DNA: TGTGCCAGCAGTTTATCCCTCTATAATTCACCCCTCCACTTT. It translates to CASSLSLYNSPLHF.

The V and J genes are TRBV28 and TRBJ1-1; D gene uncertain. Germline V CDR1 and CDR2: MDHEN, SYDVKM. The CDR3 sequence is 16 residues long. V was shortened by 2 bases and J by 0 bases, with 13 bases between the two germline ends. CDR3 loop: CASSLIVRGMNTEAFF. The CDR3 DNA is TGTGCCAGCAGTTTAATTGTGAGAGGCATGAACACTGAAGCTTTCTTT.

The V gene is TRBV29-1, the J gene TRBJ2-7; D tentatively reads TRBD1 or TRBD2 (6 bases each). Deletions cut 0 bases from V and 4 bases from J, with 13 bases between. CDR1 and CDR2 (germline): SQVTM, ANQGSEA. This CDR3 has 14 residues. The DNA for the CDR3 is TGCAGCGTTGAAGAAGAAAGGGGGAGGTACGAGCAGTACTTC. It specifies CSVEEERGRYEQYF.

This chain joins TRBV4-1 and TRBJ2-7; D is perhaps TRBD1 or TRBD2 (6 bases each). Germline CDR1 is MGHRA and CDR2 is YSYEKL. V was shortened by 1 base and J by 2 bases, with 12 bases between the two germline ends. This CDR3 contains 15 residues. The CDR3 region is CASSQATRGTYEQYF. CDR3 bases: TGCGCCAGCAGCCAAGCGACTAGGGGGACCTACGAGCAGTACTTC.

This CDR3 reads CASSIGQGSGELFF. As DNA, the CDR3 is TGTGCCAGTAGTATTGGACAGGGAAGCGGGGAGCTGTTTTTT. The chain recombines TRBV19 with TRBJ2-2; 8 nucleotides align to TRBD1. The CDR3 consists of 14 residues. The J segment lost 7 bases and the V segment lost 3 bases, leaving 4 bases of the junction unmatched. Germline assignment: CDR1 LNHDA and CDR2 SQIVND (reference sequence).

The CDR3 DNA reads as TGCGCCAGCAGTCCCGCCCCCACGACGGGGAACTATGGCTACACCTTC. This translates into CASSPAPTTGNYGYTF. V gene TRBV4-1 combines with J gene TRBJ1-2; D is undetermined. The germline gives CDR1 MGHRA, CDR2 YSYEKL. This CDR3 spans 16 amino acids. V was shortened by 6 bases and J by 2 bases, with 19 bases between the two germline ends.

In this sample, this clone turned up once. The genes are TRBV9 and TRBJ2-6; weak D call: TRBD1 (5 bases). In germline, CDR1 is SGDLS, CDR2 YYNGEE. Trimming cost V 4 bases and J 1 base, with 15 bases left between them. The CDR3 covers 17 residues. In DNA form, the CDR3 reads TGTGCCAGCAGCCCAGACAGCGTAGAATCTGGGGCCAACGTCCTGACTTTC. This translates into CASSPDSVESGANVLTF.

The chain combines TRBV5-6 with TRBJ1-5; no reliable D call. Looked up from germline, CDR1 is SGHDT and CDR2 is YYEEEE. This CDR3 spans 15 amino acids. Trimming removed 0 bases from V and 0 bases from J, with 7 bases in between. As DNA, the CDR3 is TGTGCCAGCAGCTTGGGGGTTTATAGCAATCAGCCCCAGCATTTT. Translation: CASSLGVYSNQPQHF.

The chain has TRBV27 and TRBJ2-1, with D perhaps matching TRBD2 (6 bases). The germline V gene encodes CDR1 MNHEY and CDR2 SMNVEV (reference sequence). This CDR3 is 14 amino acids long. The V end was cut by 5 bases, the J end by 3 bases, with 11 bases between. DNA of the CDR3: TGTGCCAGCAGTCTTCGGGACTTCTACAATGAGCAGTTCTTC. It encodes CASSLRDFYNEQFF.

The chain joins TRBV4-1 to TRBJ2-3, with 11 bases identical to TRBD2. J gave up 5 bases and V 2 bases, and 9 bases lay outside the gene matches. This CDR3 is built from 17 residues. Germline V lookup: CDR1 MGHRA, CDR2 YSYEKL. CDR3 sequence: CASSQILAGLAVDTQYF. The CDR3 DNA is TGCGCCAGCAGCCAAATCCTTGCGGGACTAGCGGTAGATACGCAGTATTTT.